The 15 T cell receptor beta chains listed next were all sequenced from one sample in a study of patients and donors after allogeneic stem cell transplantation. TCRdb processed the RT-PCR reads anew with MiXCR; each CDR3 protein has one entry. The table has approximately 200,000 distinct CDR3 sequences, less than 45% seen once. The sample taken for sequencing was blood, either unsorted or a sorted T cell fraction (not recorded which). The receptors originated from a human donor who was either an allogeneic HSCT recipient or a stem cell or donor lymphocyte infusion donor (not recorded which). It is not recorded whose cells these are; they may come from a transplant donor.

This chain links TRBV7-9 with TRBJ1-2; D is ambiguous. The CDR3 runs to 14 residues. Germline V gene lookup returns CDR1 SEHNR and CDR2 FQNEAQ (reference sequence). Trimming left V 3 bases short and J 8 bases short, with 16 bases between. The CDR3 region has the DNA TGTGCCAGCAGCTTTCCCATAATTCAGTCCGGCTACACCTTC. This translates into CASSFPIIQSGYTF.

The chain links TRBV5-1 to TRBJ2-1; 12 bases are shared with TRBD2. This CDR3 spans 17 amino acids. Germline V gives CDR1 SGHRS, CDR2 YFSETQ. The V gene end was trimmed by 3 bases and the J gene end by 9 bases; junction bases not matched to a gene: 13. CDR3 in DNA: TGCGCCAGCAGCTCGTGGGGCAGACTAGCGGGAGTAGGTGAGCAGTTCTTC. It specifies CASSSWGRLAGVGEQFF.

This clonotype occurred many times. The gene calls are TRBV28 and TRBJ1-4, with D maybe TRBD1 (6 bases). The ends were cut back, 3 bases at V and 5 bases at J, with 10 bases in the middle. Germline V gene lookup returns CDR1 MDHEN and CDR2 SYDVKM. The CDR3 runs 14 residues. The CDR3 spells CASSFWQGNEKLFF. The CDR3 region has the DNA TGTGCCAGCAGTTTTTGGCAGGGGAATGAAAAACTGTTTTTT. The full variable domain, rest sourced from reference TRBV28 and TRBJ1-4, is DVKVTQSSRYLVKRTGEKVFLECVQDMDHENMFWYRQDPGLGLRLIYFSYDVKMKEKGDIPEGYSVSREKKERFSLILESASTNQTSMYLCASSFWQGNEKLFFGSGTQLSVL.

CDR3 protein: CASSPGEGVYSYEQYF. CDR3 in DNA: TGTGCCAGCAGCCCGGGTGAGGGGGTGTATTCCTACGAGCAGTACTTC. The rearrangement uses TRBV7-9 and TRBJ2-7, with TRBD1 as a possible D gene (6 bases). Trimming shortened V by 5 bases and J by 1 base, and 18 bases separated the two germline ends. Germline values: CDR1 SEHNR, CDR2 FQNEAQ (reference sequence). The CDR3 is 16 amino acids.

This rearrangement joins TRBV5-1 to TRBJ2-5, with TRBD2 matching over 12 bases. The ends lost 7 bases at V and 4 bases at J; junction bases unmatched: 5. CDR3 length: 14 amino acids. CDR1 is SGHRS, CDR2 YFSETQ, per germline. CDR3 in amino acids: CASRGLAGRETQYF. The CDR3 nucleotides read TGCGCCAGCCGCGGACTAGCGGGAAGAGAGACCCAGTACTTC.

The gene calls are TRBV7-9 and TRBJ2-3; 8 nucleotides line up with TRBD1. With V trimmed by 6 bases and J by 2 bases, 7 bases remained unmatched. This CDR3 has 15 amino acids. CDR1 and CDR2 from the germline V gene are SEHNR and FQNEAQ (reference sequence). This CDR3 reads CASSSPTGATDTQYF. DNA for the CDR3: TGTGCCAGCAGTTCTCCGACAGGGGCCACAGATACGCAGTATTTT.

The gene calls are TRBV28 and TRBJ1-2; possibly TRBD1 for D (5 bases). CDR1 is MDHEN and CDR2 is SYDVKM in the germline V gene. Trimming removed 3 bases at V and 7 bases at J, with 12 bases between. CDR3 length: 13 amino acids. This chain's CDR3 is CASSFQGDRGYTF. DNA for the CDR3: TGTGCCAGCAGTTTTCAAGGGGACCGTGGCTACACCTTC.

The genes are TRBV25-1 and TRBJ2-6, with D unclear. The CDR3 is 16 residues long. The V end lost 5 bases, the J end lost 0 bases, and 11 bases lay between the germline ends. CDR1 is MGHDK, CDR2 SYGVNS, per germline. CDR3 region: CASSILGSSGANVLTF. The CDR3 DNA reads as TGTGCCAGCAGTATATTAGGAAGCTCTGGGGCCAACGTCCTGACTTTC.

The chain uses TRBV6-2 or TRBV6-3 and TRBJ1-4; D unclear. Germline V CDR1 and CDR2: MNHEY, SVGEGT. The CDR3 covers 12 residues. With 2 bases removed from V and 7 bases from J, the gap between germline ends came to 5 bases. The CDR3 DNA reads TGTGCCAGCAGTTACATACGTGAAAAACTGTTTTTT. It specifies CASSYIREKLFF.

The table lists this clonotype with a few counts. V and J are TRBV5-1 and TRBJ1-2; TRBD1 might be the D (6 bases). Germline lookup yields CDR1 SGHRS and CDR2 YFSETQ. This CDR3 is built from 13 residues. The germline V and J ends were trimmed by 4 bases and 6 bases, with 13 bases remaining between them. CDR3 protein: CASSLVGADGYTF. In DNA form, the CDR3 reads TGCGCCAGCAGCCTCGTGGGGGCTGATGGCTACACCTTC.

This clonotype was recorded a few times. The rearrangement joins TRBV5-1 to TRBJ2-1, with TRBD2 identical over 10 bases. The CDR3 runs to 15 residues. Germline V gene sequence: CDR1 SGHRS, CDR2 YFSETQ. Losses at the gene ends were 0 bases for V and 6 bases for J; bases not matched to a gene: 3. CDR3 region: CASSLEPSGSNEQFF. CDR3 nucleotides: TGCGCCAGCAGCTTGGAGCCTAGCGGGAGCAATGAGCAGTTCTTC.

The chain is built from TRBV15 and TRBJ2-3; D gene uncertain. Germline lookup yields CDR1 LNHNV and CDR2 YYDKDF (reference sequence). This CDR3 contains 15 residues. V lost 0 bases and J 6 bases, leaving 13 bases between the germline ends. CDR3 residues: CATSRDRASGDTQYF. CDR3 nucleotide sequence: TGTGCCACCAGCAGAGATAGGGCCTCTGGCGATACGCAGTATTTT.

This clonotype was picked up a small number of times. This chain joins TRBV7-9 and TRBJ1-6; the D gene is possibly TRBD1 (6 bases). Trimming shortened V by 0 bases and J by 10 bases, and 10 bases separated the two germline ends. CDR3 size: 14 residues. In germline, CDR1 is SEHNR, CDR2 FQNEAQ (reference sequence). CDR3 sequence reads: CASSLAVRGSPLHF. CDR3 in DNA: TGTGCCAGCAGCTTAGCAGTCAGGGGATCACCCCTCCACTTT.

The chain carries TRBV6-1 and TRBJ1-1; 9 positions match TRBD1. Per germline, CDR1 MNHNS and CDR2 SASEGT. V dropped 11 bases and J dropped 1; count of bases not matched to a gene: 11. The CDR3 runs 15 residues. Here the CDR3 reads CAAPTGGLANTEAFF. Here the CDR3 DNA reads TGTGCCGCCCCAACAGGGGGCCTTGCGAACACTGAAGCTTTCTTT.

In its sample, this clonotype was seen a few times. The chain carries TRBV7-2 and TRBJ1-5, with TRBD1 matching 7 bases. This CDR3 has 15 amino acids. Trimming at V came to 1 base and at J to 3 bases, leaving 3 bases not matched to a gene. Germline V gene sequence: CDR1 SGHTA, CDR2 FQGNSA. The CDR3: CASSLVGTDNQPQHF. DNA for the CDR3: TGTGCCAGCAGCTTAGTGGGGACAGACAATCAGCCCCAGCATTTT.